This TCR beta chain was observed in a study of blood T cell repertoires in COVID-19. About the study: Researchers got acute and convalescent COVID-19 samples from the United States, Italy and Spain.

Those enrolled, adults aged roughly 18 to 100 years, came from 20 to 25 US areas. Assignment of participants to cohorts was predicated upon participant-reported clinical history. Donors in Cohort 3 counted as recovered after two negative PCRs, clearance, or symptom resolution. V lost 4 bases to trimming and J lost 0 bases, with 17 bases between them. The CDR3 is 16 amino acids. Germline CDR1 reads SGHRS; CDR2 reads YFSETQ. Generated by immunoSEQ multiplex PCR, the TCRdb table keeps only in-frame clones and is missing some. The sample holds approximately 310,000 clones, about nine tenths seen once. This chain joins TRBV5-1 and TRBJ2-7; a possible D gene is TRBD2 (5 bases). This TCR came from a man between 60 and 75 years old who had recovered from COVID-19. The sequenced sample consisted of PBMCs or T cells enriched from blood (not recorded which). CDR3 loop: CASSPPLTGSSYEQYF. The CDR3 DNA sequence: TGCGCCAGCAGCCCCCCCCTCACGGGGAGCTCCTACGAGCAGTACTTC. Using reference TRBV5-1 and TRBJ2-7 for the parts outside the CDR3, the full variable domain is KAGVTQTPRYLIKTRGQQVTLSCSPISGHRSVSWYQQTPGQGLQFLFEYFSETQRNKGNFPGRFSGRQFSNSRSEMNVSTLELGDSALYLCASSPPLTGSSYEQYFGPGTRLTVT.